This T cell receptor beta chain is drawn from a study of shared clonotypes between healthy human individuals. Looked up from germline, CDR1 is SGHNT and CDR2 is YYREEE (reference sequence). This CDR3 has 15 amino acids. After removal of 4 bases from V and 3 bases from J, the junction contained 4 bases not matched to a gene. The data were produced by immunoSEQ multiplex PCR, yet TCRdb's version contains in-frame clones alone and is incomplete. The profile shows around 500,000 clones, around 80% of them singletons. The receptor comes from a woman aged 40 to 50 in good health. Some clones in this sample may be carry-over from other donors' samples. The rearrangement uses TRBV5-4 and TRBJ2-3, with 11 bases that match TRBD2. The material sequenced was PBMCs. Here the CDR3 DNA reads TGTGCCAGCAGCCCCACTAGCGGGAGAACAGATACGCAGTATTTT. Its protein product is CASSPTSGRTDTQYF.